The rows below give T cell receptor beta chains drawn from one sample of a study of blood T cell repertoires in COVID-19. Here immunoSEQ multiplex PCR was the method, and the copy in TCRdb shows in-frame clones only, minus some. This table holds some 140,000 clones, around 80% found once. The sequenced sample was PBMCs or T cells enriched from blood (not recorded which). The receptors derive from a man aged 40-50 years with acute COVID-19. Each CDR3 is given with its conserved first and last residue. Each record gives: J gene, V gene, clone size, D gene, CDR3 DNA, CDR3 protein. The D gene is left open where the match is weak. Clone size is given for some rows only: seen once, a few or many times, or a class if the clone is expanded.

TRBJ1-4 | TRBV11-2 | . | . | TGTGCCAGCAGCCAGGGGTCGGTTCCGGAAAAACTGTTTTTT | CASSQGSVPEKLFF
TRBJ1-3 | TRBV4-2 | . | TRBD1 | TGTGCCAGCAGCCAAGAACGGATTAACAGGGGCTCTGGAAACACCATATATTTT | CASSQERINRGSGNTIYF
TRBJ2-3 | TRBV12-3/TRBV12-4 | . | . | TGTGCCAGCAGTTTATCGTCGGCGCAGTATTTT | CASSLSSAQYF
TRBJ2-7 | TRBV6-1 | . | TRBD1 | TGTGCCAGCAGTGACCGACAGGGATCCTACGAGCAGTACTTC | CASSDRQGSYEQYF
TRBJ2-3 | TRBV12-3/TRBV12-4 | . | . | TGTGCCAGCACTTACAGGGAATGGAATACGCAGTATTTT | CASTYREWNTQYF
TRBJ1-3 | TRBV5-5 | few | TRBD1 | TGTGCCAGCAGCCTCGACAGGGACACTGGAAACACCATATATTTT | CASSLDRDTGNTIYF
TRBJ2-5 | TRBV9 | once | TRBD2 | TGTGCCAGCAGCGAAGGGACTAGCGGGAGAGGGGAGACCCAGTACTTC | CASSEGTSGRGETQYF
TRBJ2-1 | TRBV6-6 | . | TRBD1 | TGTGCCAGCACCACTGTTAGGGACAGGGCATACAATGAGCAGTTCTTC | CASTTVRDRAYNEQFF
TRBJ2-7 | TRBV12-5 | . | TRBD2 | TGTGCTAGTGGTTTGCCTCCGGGACTAATTTCGTACGAGCAGTACTTC | CASGLPPGLISYEQYF
TRBJ1-3 | TRBV6-2/TRBV6-3 | . | . | TGTGCCAGCAGTTGGACAGCCTGGGGAAACACCATATATTTT | CASSWTAWGNTIYF
TRBJ2-7 | TRBV9 | . | TRBD2 | TGTGCCAGCAGCGTAGGGGCTAGCGGGGGGACCGAGCAGTACTTC | CASSVGASGGTEQYF
TRBJ2-3 | TRBV19 | . | TRBD2 | TGTGCCAGTAGTCCTACTAGCGTAGATACGCAGTATTTT | CASSPTSVDTQYF
TRBJ2-1 | TRBV2 | once | . | TGTGCCAGCAGTGGCGAGCACCGCAATGAGCAGTTCTTC | CASSGEHRNEQFF
TRBJ2-5 | TRBV5-5 | . | . | TGTGCCAGTGACCCTGGGGGGTATGAGACCCAGTACTTC | CASDPGGYETQYF